The next 29 T cell receptor beta chains were all read from a single sample in a study of T cells after posttransplantation cyclophosphamide. This table comes from immunoSEQ multiplex PCR, and its TCRdb copy is limited to in-frame clones, with some not included. The table lists about 22,000 clones, 80% to 90% of them singletons. Cyclophosphamide on days +3 and +4 followed busulfan-fludarabine conditioning and a marrow graft. The material sequenced was PBMCs, taken after allogeneic stem cell transplant with posttransplant cyclophosphamide. The receptors come from a female patient between 30 and 39 years old who received an allogeneic stem cell transplant from an unrelated donor, was CMV-positive, and had no GVHD. Some T cells may have come from the graft donor.

V is TRBV10-3 and J is TRBJ2-5; TRBD1 might be the D (6 bases). CDR3 size: 15 residues. With 6 bases removed from V and 4 bases from J, the gap between germline ends came to 18 bases. Germline V gene data show CDR1 as ENHRY and CDR2 as SYGVKD. This CDR3 is CAISPTGGRGETQYF. The DNA of the CDR3 is TGTGCCATCAGCCCCACCGGAGGCAGGGGAGAGACCCAGTACTTC.

This clone showed up just once. The V call is TRBV4-1, the J call TRBJ2-7, with 8 positions matching TRBD1. The CDR3 extends over 15 amino acids. Losses at the gene ends were 3 bases for V and 2 bases for J; bases not matched to a gene: 6. Germline V lookup: CDR1 MGHRA, CDR2 YSYEKL. CDR3 residues: CASSHWTGSPYEQYF. CDR3 coding DNA: TGCGCCAGCAGCCATTGGACAGGGTCCCCCTACGAGCAGTACTTC.

The chain joins TRBV28 to TRBJ2-1, with TRBD2 matching over 11 bases. V dropped 7 bases and J dropped 4; count of bases not matched to a gene: 9. The germline V gene encodes CDR1 MDHEN and CDR2 SYDVKM. This CDR3 region has 16 residues. CDR3 in DNA: TGTGCCAGCACCTCTAGCGGGGGGCCGAATTACAATGAGCAGTTCTTC. This encodes CASTSSGGPNYNEQFF.

This clone has a handful of counts. The V call is TRBV29-1, the J call TRBJ2-7, with D possibly TRBD2 on 6 matching bases. This CDR3 region has 14 residues. Looked up from germline, CDR1 is SQVTM and CDR2 is ANQGSEA. V was cut by 1 base and J by 4 bases, with 14 bases left in between. For the CDR3, the DNA is TGCAGCGTTGAAGTCAACGGCGCGGGGTACGAGCAGTACTTC. Its protein is CSVEVNGAGYEQYF.

Written as DNA, the CDR3 is TGTGCCATCAGTTTCTTAGCGGGGGGGCGCCACGAGCAGTACTTC. Translation: CAISFLAGGRHEQYF. The chain employs TRBV10-3 and TRBJ2-7; 11 bases line up with TRBD2. CDR1 and CDR2 (germline): ENHRY, SYGVKD. The CDR3 is made up of 15 amino acids. The J segment lost 5 bases and the V segment lost 5 bases, leaving 8 bases of the junction unmatched.

The J gene is TRBJ1-6, the V gene TRBV27; TRBD1 aligns across 8 bases. Germline lookup yields CDR1 MNHEY and CDR2 SMNVEV (reference sequence). CDR3 size: 15 residues. The V segment lost 5 bases and the J segment 7 bases; nucleotides outside the gene matches: 7. CDR3 bases: TGTGCCAGCAGTCCAGGACAGGGAGAGAATTCACCCCTCCACTTT. It yields the protein CASSPGQGENSPLHF.

V and J are TRBV19 and TRBJ1-4; D is unclear. V lost 4 bases, J lost 5 bases, and 11 bases lay in between. From germline, CDR1 is LNHDA and CDR2 SQIVND (reference sequence). This CDR3 region has 14 residues. The CDR3 DNA reads as TGTGCCAGTAGTACGTCCAGATTGAATGAAAAACTGTTTTTT. The encoded protein is CASSTSRLNEKLFF.

This chain connects TRBV5-1 to TRBJ1-6, with 7 bases matching TRBD1. The CDR3 spans 16 residues. Unmatched junction bases numbered 7, after V lost 2 bases and J lost 5 bases. CDR1 SGHRS and CDR2 YFSETQ come from the germline V gene. This CDR3 reads CASSFFRTGNNSPLHF. CDR3 nucleotides: TGCGCCAGCAGCTTCTTTCGGACAGGAAATAATTCACCCCTCCACTTT.

The chain combines TRBV13 with TRBJ2-7; 11 bases line up with TRBD1. The V gene end was trimmed by 5 bases and the J gene end by 2 bases; junction bases not matched to a gene: 8. The CDR3 has 16 residues. Germline V gene sequence: CDR1 PRHDT, CDR2 FYEKMQ (reference sequence). In nucleotides, the CDR3 is TGTGCCAGCAGCGCATACCGGGACAGGGGGACCTACGAGCAGTACTTC. Translation: CASSAYRDRGTYEQYF.

This sequence joins TRBV7-9 and TRBJ1-2; D gene ambiguous. V was pared by 1 base and J by 4 bases, with 7 bases between. The CDR3 totals 13 residues. The germline gives CDR1 SEHNR, CDR2 FQNEAQ (reference sequence). The CDR3 spells CASSLEPGYGYTF. The CDR3 bases are TGTGCCAGCAGCTTAGAACCAGGCTATGGCTACACCTTC.

The table lists this clone with a few counts. V usage is TRBV6-6 and J usage is TRBJ1-4; 9 positions agree with TRBD1. The CDR3 sequence is 14 residues long. Germline-derived CDR1 and CDR2 are MNHNY and SVGAGI (reference sequence). V lost 4 bases, J lost 5 bases, and 2 bases stayed unmatched. The CDR3 loop is CASSWGTGNEKLFF. The CDR3 DNA follows: TGTGCCAGCAGTTGGGGGACAGGGAATGAAAAACTGTTTTTT.

This clone was picked up one time. CDR3 protein: CASRSLSGGNNEQFF. The CDR3 coding sequence is TGTGCCAGCAGGTCCCTTAGCGGGGGGAACAATGAGCAGTTCTTC. The genes are TRBV6-6 and TRBJ2-1, with TRBD2 matching 10 bases. The CDR3 extends over 15 amino acids. CDR1 MNHNY and CDR2 SVGAGI come from the germline V gene (reference sequence). V lost 6 bases, J lost 5 bases, and 7 bases stayed unmatched.

The chain couples TRBV27 to TRBJ2-7, with D tentatively TRBD2 (6 bases). Trimming stripped 0 bases from V and 3 bases from J, with 9 bases between. The CDR3 runs to 14 residues. Germline-derived CDR1 and CDR2 are MNHEY and SMNVEV (reference sequence). CDR3 in DNA: TGTGCCAGCAGTTTATCGTACGGGGGCTACGAGCAGTACTTC. Protein product: CASSLSYGGYEQYF.

This chain joins TRBV7-2 and TRBJ2-1; 7 bases align to TRBD2. Germline-derived CDR1 and CDR2 are SGHTA and FQGNSA. The CDR3 spans 13 residues. The V segment lost 5 bases and the J segment 4 bases; nucleotides outside the gene matches: 2. CDR3 DNA sequence: TGTGCCAGCAGCCCGGGAGGATACAATGAGCAGTTCTTC. This sequence encodes CASSPGGYNEQFF.

The rearrangement uses TRBV19 and TRBJ2-7, with a tentative D call TRBD1 (6 bases). Deletions cut 3 bases from V and 0 bases from J, with 18 bases between. Per germline, CDR1 LNHDA and CDR2 SQIVND (reference sequence). This CDR3 has 17 amino acids. In DNA, the CDR3 is TGTGCCAGTAGTATGAAGAGGGGGTGGGCTCCCTCCTACGAGCAGTACTTC. It is translated as CASSMKRGWAPSYEQYF.

This chain joins TRBV30 and TRBJ1-6; the D gene is possibly TRBD1 (6 bases). V was trimmed by 3 bases and J by 14 bases, leaving 14 bases between them. The CDR3 is 12 amino acids. The germline V gene has CDR1 GTSNPN and CDR2 SVGIG (reference sequence). Here the CDR3 reads CAWRIGGLALHF. CDR3 nucleotides: TGTGCCTGGAGGATCGGGGGGCTGGCCCTCCACTTT.

The CDR3 reads CASSQGAAQETQYF. The DNA of the CDR3 is TGCGCCAGCAGCCAGGGGGCCGCGCAAGAGACCCAGTACTTC. V usage is TRBV4-3 and J usage is TRBJ2-5; D might be TRBD1 (6 bases). Germline V CDR1 and CDR2: LGHNA, YSLEER. CDR3 length: 14 residues. V was pared by 3 bases and J by 2 bases, with 10 bases between.

The V call is TRBV28, the J call TRBJ1-5, with 10 positions matching TRBD1. Trimming at V came to 3 bases and at J to 8 bases, leaving 7 bases not matched to a gene. Germline-derived CDR1 and CDR2 are MDHEN and SYDVKM. This CDR3 has 15 amino acids. CDR3 sequence reads: CASSFDRGLIKPQHF. CDR3 DNA sequence: TGTGCCAGCAGTTTCGACAGGGGGCTAATTAAGCCCCAGCATTTT.

The chain uses TRBV15 and TRBJ1-3, with D possibly being TRBD1 (5 bases). CDR3 length: 14 residues. The germline V gene has CDR1 LNHNV and CDR2 YYDKDF (reference sequence). V lost 8 bases, J lost 0 bases, and 11 bases lay in between. In DNA, the CDR3 is TGTGCCACCTCAGCAGGGAACTCTGGAAACACCATATATTTT. This encodes CATSAGNSGNTIYF. Full variable domain (remainder filled in from reference TRBV15 and TRBJ1-3): DAMVIQNPRYQVTQFGKPVTLSCSQTLNHNVMYWYQQKSSQAPKLLFHYYDKDFNNEADTPDNFQSRRPNTSFCFLDIRSPGLGDTAMYLCATSAGNSGNTIYFGEGSWLTVV.

The chain links TRBV18 to TRBJ2-6; 8 bases are a match to TRBD1. Per germline, CDR1 KGHSH and CDR2 LQKENI. This CDR3 has 17 amino acids. With 2 bases clipped from V and 2 bases from J, the junction kept 5 bases outside the gene matches. The CDR3 DNA reads TGTGCCAGCTCACCAGGGCAGGGGGCCGCTGGGGCCAACGTCCTGACTTTC. This translates into CASSPGQGAAGANVLTF.

The J gene is TRBJ2-7, the V gene TRBV6-5; 12 positions agree with TRBD2. Germline V gives CDR1 MNHEY, CDR2 SVGAGI. Trimming took 2 bases from V and 2 from J; bases not matched to a gene: 1. There are 15 residues in the CDR3. CDR3 amino acids: CASSYPSGGAYEQYF. The CDR3 bases are TGTGCCAGCAGTTACCCTAGCGGGGGGGCCTACGAGCAGTACTTC.

The chain combines TRBV4-2 with TRBJ2-3, with 8 positions matching TRBD2. In germline, CDR1 is LGHNA, CDR2 YNFKEQ. V dropped 4 bases and J dropped 4; count of bases not matched to a gene: 10. The CDR3 has 16 residues. The CDR3 is CASSPPERGSSDTQYF. CDR3 coding DNA: TGTGCCAGCAGCCCTCCGGAGCGGGGGAGCTCAGATACGCAGTATTTT.

The J gene is TRBJ2-7, the V gene TRBV4-3; 9 bases line up with TRBD2. Trimming cost V 3 bases and J 3 bases; bases outside gene matches: 6. CDR3 length: 15 amino acids. The germline gives CDR1 LGHNA, CDR2 YSLEER. CDR3 amino acids: CASSHVAGVHYEQYF. The CDR3 DNA follows: TGCGCCAGCAGCCATGTAGCGGGGGTACACTACGAGCAGTACTTC.

This chain joins TRBV29-1 and TRBJ2-7; 9 nucleotides line up with TRBD1. Germline assignment: CDR1 SQVTM and CDR2 ANQGSEA. Unmatched junction bases numbered 8, after V lost 7 bases and J lost 4 bases. The CDR3 runs 13 residues. The CDR3 region is CSAVLDRGYEQYF. CDR3 bases: TGCAGCGCGGTCCTGGACAGGGGATACGAGCAGTACTTC.

V gene TRBV2 combines with J gene TRBJ1-1; 9 bases map to TRBD1. Germline V lookup: CDR1 SNHLY, CDR2 FYNNEI. Unmatched junction bases numbered 10, after V lost 6 bases and J lost 2 bases. CDR3 length: 16 residues. In nucleotides, the CDR3 is TGTGCCAGCAGGACAGCATTACAGGGGGCTAACACTGAAGCTTTCTTT. It codes for CASRTALQGANTEAFF. Combining the CDR3 with reference TRBV2 and TRBJ1-1 gives the whole variable domain EPEVTQTPSHQVTQMGQEVILRCVPISNHLYFYWYRQILGQKVEFLVSFYNNEISEKSEIFDDQFSVERPDGSNFTLKIRSTKLEDSAMYFCASRTALQGANTEAFFGQGTRLTVV.

V is TRBV11-2 and J is TRBJ1-5, with 10 bases matching TRBD1. The CDR3 totals 15 residues. CDR1 is SGHAT and CDR2 is FQNNGV in the germline V gene. V shed 4 bases, J shed 3 bases, and the junction held 3 bases outside the gene matches. The DNA for the CDR3 is TGTGCCAGCAGCTCGGGACAGGGGAACAATCAGCCCCAGCATTTT. Its translation: CASSSGQGNNQPQHF. Variable domain in full (rest from reference TRBV11-2 and TRBJ1-5): EAGVAQSPRYKIIEKRQSVAFWCNPISGHATLYWYQQILGQGPKLLIQFQNNGVVDDSQLPKDRFSAERLKGVDSTLKIQPAKLEDSAVYLCASSSGQGNNQPQHFGDGTRLSIL.

This clone was recorded once. This chain uses TRBV30 with TRBJ2-1; D may be TRBD2 (6 bases). The germline gives CDR1 GTSNPN, CDR2 SVGIG (reference sequence). This CDR3 contains 13 residues. Deletions cut 2 bases from V and 5 bases from J, with 10 bases between. The CDR3: CAWSPWRDNEQFF. In DNA form, the CDR3 reads TGTGCCTGGAGTCCCTGGAGGGACAATGAGCAGTTCTTC. Based on the CDR3 plus reference TRBV30 and TRBJ2-1, the full variable domain is SQTIHQWPATLVQPVGSPLSLECTVEGTSNPNLYWYRQAAGRGLQLLFYSVGIGQISSEVPQNLSASRPQDRQFILSSKKLLLSDSGFYLCAWSPWRDNEQFFGPGTRLTVL.

V is TRBV6-1 and J is TRBJ1-6; weak D call: TRBD1 (6 bases). CDR1 MNHNS and CDR2 SASEGT come from the germline V gene. This CDR3 region has 15 residues. Deletions cut 4 bases from V and 5 bases from J, with 12 bases between. CDR3 residues: CASSGTRDNNSPLHF. The CDR3 nucleotides read TGTGCCAGCAGTGGGACCCGGGACAATAATTCACCCCTCCACTTT.

The chain uses TRBV29-1 and TRBJ1-1; D ambiguous. In germline, CDR1 is SQVTM, CDR2 ANQGSEA. Trimming cost V 7 bases and J 2 bases, with 8 bases left between them. The CDR3 is made up of 11 amino acids. The chain's CDR3 is CSGGLNTEAFF. The CDR3 DNA follows: TGCAGCGGAGGACTCAACACTGAAGCTTTCTTT.